This T cell receptor beta chain emerged from a study of shared clonotypes between healthy human individuals. Study context: Ranging from 18 to 49 in age, donors were a couple of women and three men. Used for every donor were three CD4 naive, three CD4 memory, two CD8 naive and one CD8 memory plate. Study-level results: Between four donors, naive CD4 clonotypes were shared at a level of around 5.1%.

In its sample, this clone was seen once. The antigen is not known. CDR3 length: 15 residues. Germline V gives CDR1 MGHRA, CDR2 YSYEKL. The germline V and J ends were trimmed by 3 bases and 5 bases, with 14 bases remaining between them. Naive CD8 cells comprised CD45RO-negative, CCR7-positively selected cells, excluding terminally differentiated effector memory CD45RA+ cells. Only Caucasian adults living in Nashville, Tennessee made up the donor group. This table comes from immunoSEQ multiplex PCR, and its TCRdb copy is limited to in-frame clones, with some not included. Of around 2,100,000 clones in the sample, approximately 95% are singletons; the top ten hold approximately 1%.

This clonotype was obtained from a man aged 18-30 years in good health. V and J are TRBV4-1 and TRBJ2-1; TRBD1 might be the D (5 bases). Sequencing was performed on naive CD8+ T cells sorted from blood. The CDR3 spells CASSQTEPVHNEQFF. For the CDR3, the DNA is TGCGCCAGCAGCCAGACAGAGCCAGTCCACAATGAGCAGTTCTTC.